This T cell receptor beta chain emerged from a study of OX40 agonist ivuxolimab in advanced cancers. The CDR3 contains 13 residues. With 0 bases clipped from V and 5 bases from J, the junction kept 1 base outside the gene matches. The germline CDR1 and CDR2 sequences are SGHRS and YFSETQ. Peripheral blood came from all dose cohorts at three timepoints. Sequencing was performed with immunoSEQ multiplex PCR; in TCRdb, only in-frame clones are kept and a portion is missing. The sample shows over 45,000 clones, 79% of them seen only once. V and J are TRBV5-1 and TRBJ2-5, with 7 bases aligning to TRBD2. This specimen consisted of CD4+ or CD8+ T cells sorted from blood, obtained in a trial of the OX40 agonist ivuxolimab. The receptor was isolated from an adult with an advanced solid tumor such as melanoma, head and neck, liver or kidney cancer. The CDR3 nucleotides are TGCGCCAGCAGCTTGGGGGGAGGGGAGACCCAGTACTTC. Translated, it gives CASSLGGGETQYF.